These 30 T cell receptor beta chains were all obtained from the same sample, sequenced in a study of identical twins. Via MiXCR, TCRdb re-called the 5' RACE reads, giving one row per CDR3 protein. In the table there are approximately 210,000 distinct CDR3 sequences, approximately 16% of which are singletons. The sample also formed part of further work on T cells expressing NK-cell markers.

The sequenced material came from CD8+ T cells sorted from blood. The origin of the receptors is a woman aged 18-35 years in good health.

This clonotype was detected ten times or more. The chain couples TRBV7-2 to TRBJ2-1, with D perhaps given as TRBD1 or TRBD2 (6 bases each). Trimming took 7 bases from V and 4 from J, leaving 17 bases between them. Germline V gene data show CDR1 as SGHTA and CDR2 as FQGNSA. This CDR3 contains 15 residues. CDR3 in DNA: TGTGCCAGCAACCGAATAGGGGGGAGATACAATGAGCAGTTCTTC. Translation gives CASNRIGGRYNEQFF.

This chain uses TRBV27 with TRBJ1-5; D call uncertain. CDR3 length: 13 residues. Germline V gene sequence: CDR1 MNHEY, CDR2 SMNVEV (reference sequence). V gave up 5 bases and J gave up 2 bases, with 7 bases separating them. In DNA form, the CDR3 reads TGTGCCAGCAGTCCACCGGGCAATCAGCCCCAGCATTTT. This codes for CASSPPGNQPQHF.

This clonotype showed up just a few times. The CDR3 DNA reads TGCGCCAGCAGCTTGGAGGACTCCTACTCCTACGAGCAGTACTTC. Residues: CASSLEDSYSYEQYF. The chain carries TRBV5-1 and TRBJ2-7, with a weak D call TRBD2 (5 bases). Between the trimmed V and J ends, which lost 0 bases and 0 bases, there was a span of 10 bases. Germline V gene data show CDR1 as SGHRS and CDR2 as YFSETQ. This CDR3 spans 15 amino acids.

The V gene is TRBV10-3, the J gene TRBJ2-7; D is unresolved. This CDR3 region has 12 residues. With 6 bases removed from V and 3 bases from J, the gap between germline ends came to 9 bases. Germline V gene data show CDR1 as ENHRY and CDR2 as SYGVKD. The CDR3 spells CAIRPDGYEQYF. The CDR3 nucleotides read TGTGCCATCAGACCCGACGGCTACGAGCAGTACTTC.

The chain links TRBV13 to TRBJ2-5; 7 nucleotides align to TRBD2. Germline values: CDR1 PRHDT, CDR2 FYEKMQ (reference sequence). The CDR3 runs 16 residues. V was pared by 5 bases and J by 4 bases, with 13 bases of the junction left unmatched. The CDR3 loop is CASSAVAGDPPETQYF. In DNA, the CDR3 is TGTGCCAGCAGCGCAGTTGCGGGGGATCCCCCAGAGACCCAGTACTTC.

This clonotype has a single count. The chain carries TRBV6-2 or TRBV6-3 and TRBJ2-1; D not resolved. Germline CDR1 reads MNHEY; CDR2 reads SVGEGT. The CDR3 extends over 13 amino acids. V was cut by 4 bases and J by 6 bases, with 10 bases left in between. CDR3 DNA sequence: TGTGCCAGCAGTTCCAAAAGGCTCAATGAGCAGTTCTTC. Its translation: CASSSKRLNEQFF.

This clonotype was observed a handful of times. The CDR3 reads CASSPGSTKQYF. The DNA of the CDR3 is TGTGCCAGCAGCCCAGGATCTACGAAGCAGTACTTC. This chain joins TRBV14 and TRBJ2-7; D gene unclear. This CDR3 comprises 12 residues. Germline CDR1 reads SGHDN; CDR2 reads FVKESK. Trimming removed 4 bases from V and 8 bases from J, with 12 bases in between.

This clonotype was observed many times. The V and J genes are TRBV7-6 and TRBJ2-1; D gene unclear. V was trimmed by 0 bases and J by 3 bases, leaving 9 bases between them. Per germline, CDR1 SGHVS and CDR2 FNYEAQ. This CDR3 contains 15 residues. CDR3 region: CASSLASTGYNEQFF. In DNA form, the CDR3 reads TGTGCCAGCAGCTTAGCTAGCACTGGCTACAATGAGCAGTTCTTC.

CDR3 amino acids: CASSPDDPTDTQYF. The CDR3 DNA is TGTGCCAGCAGTCCGGATGACCCCACAGATACGCAGTATTTT. The genes are TRBV11-2 and TRBJ2-3; D not resolved. Germline values: CDR1 SGHAT, CDR2 FQNNGV. Trimming took off 6 bases at V and 2 bases at J, with 12 bases between the two ends. The CDR3 consists of 14 residues.

This clonotype has only a few counts. The V and J genes are TRBV6-5 and TRBJ2-3, with TRBD1 matching 12 bases. Germline loops: CDR1 MNHEY, CDR2 SVGAGI. CDR3 length equals 16 residues. The V and J ends lost 2 bases and 4 bases, in that order; junction bases with no gene match: 4. The CDR3 sequence is CASSYVGTGGADTQYF. Written as DNA, the CDR3 is TGTGCCAGCAGTTACGTGGGGACAGGGGGCGCAGATACGCAGTATTTT.

This clonotype was detected only a few times. The V call is TRBV5-5, the J call TRBJ2-2; D remains ambiguous. Germline CDR1 SGHKS, CDR2 YYEKEE (reference sequence). The CDR3 is made up of 14 amino acids. V lost 2 bases to trimming and J lost 3 bases, with 8 bases between them. The chain's CDR3 is CASSFGRDTGELFF. The DNA of the CDR3 is TGTGCCAGCAGCTTTGGACGGGACACCGGGGAGCTGTTTTTT.

This clonotype has only a few counts. The chain recombines TRBV11-2 with TRBJ2-7; a weak D match, TRBD1 (5 bases). CDR1 SGHAT and CDR2 FQNNGV come from the germline V gene. V dropped 6 bases and J dropped 4 bases, with 16 bases sitting between them. CDR3 length: 14 amino acids. The DNA of the CDR3 is TGTGCCAGCAGACCAGTGACAGCCAATTACGAGCAGTACTTC. Translated, it gives CASRPVTANYEQYF. Filled out from reference TRBV11-2 and TRBJ2-7, the complete variable domain reads EAGVAQSPRYKIIEKRQSVAFWCNPISGHATLYWYQQILGQGPKLLIQFQNNGVVDDSQLPKDRFSAERLKGVDSTLKIQPAKLEDSAVYLCASRPVTANYEQYFGPGTRLTVT.

This clonotype has a handful of counts. This chain joins TRBV7-9 and TRBJ2-1; 9 nucleotides align to TRBD2. The J segment lost 1 base and the V segment lost 10 bases, leaving 5 bases of the junction unmatched. The CDR3 sequence is 14 residues long. Germline V gene sequence: CDR1 SEHNR, CDR2 FQNEAQ (reference sequence). The CDR3 reads CATLSGGSYNEQFF. CDR3 sequence (DNA): TGTGCCACCCTTAGCGGGGGTTCCTACAATGAGCAGTTCTTC.

This rearrangement joins TRBV6-5 to TRBJ1-1; D uncertain. The CDR3 runs 12 residues. Germline-derived CDR1 and CDR2 are MNHEY and SVGAGI. The ends were cut back, 7 bases at V and 7 bases at J, with 13 bases in the middle. CDR3 coding DNA: TGTGCCAGCACCGGGCCGGGCTATGAAGCTTTCTTT. It codes for CASTGPGYEAFF.

At least ten counts were recorded for this clonotype. The J gene is TRBJ1-3, the V gene TRBV12-3 or TRBV12-4; 10 nucleotides match TRBD1. The V and J ends lost 9 bases and 0 bases, in that order; junction bases with no gene match: 5. The CDR3 has 15 amino acids. The CDR3 here is CASGTGALSGNTIYF. CDR3 in DNA: TGTGCCAGTGGGACAGGGGCCCTCTCTGGAAACACCATATATTTT.

The chain carries TRBV15 and TRBJ1-1; 7 bases are a match to TRBD1. The CDR3 totals 15 residues. The V segment lost 3 bases and the J segment 5 bases; nucleotides outside the gene matches: 9. Germline values: CDR1 LNHNV, CDR2 YYDKDF (reference sequence). The CDR3, as DNA: TGTGCCACCAGCAGCCGACAGGGAGTGCGGACTGAAGCTTTCTTT. This encodes CATSSRQGVRTEAFF.

The CDR3 sequence: CASSIHGASGYNEQFF. The DNA of the CDR3 is TGTGCCAGCAGCATACACGGGGCCTCGGGCTACAATGAGCAGTTCTTC. This chain joins TRBV7-9 and TRBJ2-1, with D possibly called TRBD1 or TRBD2 (5 bases each). The CDR3 contains 16 residues. Per germline, CDR1 SEHNR and CDR2 FQNEAQ (reference sequence). The V and J ends lost 5 bases and 3 bases respectively, with 17 bases between them.

The chain recombines TRBV6-2 or TRBV6-3 with TRBJ2-2; TRBD2 is a possible D gene (6 bases). CDR1 and CDR2 (germline): MNHEY, SVGEGT. The CDR3 is 14 amino acids. Trimming took 6 bases from V and 0 from J, leaving 8 bases between them. DNA for the CDR3: TGTGCCAGCAGGCGCGGGGCGAACACCGGGGAGCTGTTTTTT. It specifies CASRRGANTGELFF.

V gene TRBV9 combines with J gene TRBJ1-2; tentative D call: TRBD1 (6 bases). The V and J ends lost 6 bases and 2 bases respectively, with 11 bases between them. Germline lookup yields CDR1 SGDLS and CDR2 YYNGEE. This CDR3 contains 13 residues. CDR3 DNA: TGTGCCAGCACCCCAACAGGGAACTATGGCTACACCTTC. It translates to CASTPTGNYGYTF.

The genes are TRBV7-8 and TRBJ2-7; D is unresolved. Germline V gene lookup returns CDR1 SGHVS and CDR2 FQNEAQ. This CDR3 comprises 13 residues. Trimming stripped 0 bases from V and 5 bases from J, with 8 bases between. The CDR3 loop is CASSLAAVDEQYF. Here the CDR3 DNA reads TGTGCCAGCAGCTTAGCGGCGGTAGACGAGCAGTACTTC. The full variable domain, completed using reference TRBV7-8 and TRBJ2-7, is GAGVSQSPRYKVAKRGQDVALRCDPISGHVSLFWYQQALGQGPEFLTYFQNEAQLDKSGLPSDRFFAERPEGSVSTLKIQRTQQEDSAVYLCASSLAAVDEQYFGPGTRLTVT.

The chain is built from TRBV14 and TRBJ2-3; D gene uncertain. Trimming cost V 4 bases and J 2 bases, with 4 bases left between them. The CDR3 consists of 12 residues. CDR1 is SGHDN, CDR2 FVKESK, per germline. CDR3 loop: CASSRYTDTQYF. The CDR3 DNA is TGTGCCAGCAGCCGCTACACAGATACGCAGTATTTT.

V gene TRBV10-2 combines with J gene TRBJ2-7; perhaps TRBD2 as D (6 bases). Trimming took off 6 bases at V and 4 bases at J, with 16 bases between the two ends. Germline loops: CDR1 WSHSY, CDR2 SAAADI. CDR3 size: 14 residues. The CDR3 sequence: CASSDSAGRYEQYF. The CDR3 nucleotides read TGCGCCAGCAGCGATAGCGCGGGACGGTACGAGCAGTACTTC.

CDR3 in DNA: TGTGCCAGCAGCTTTCAGGGGACAGAACGAATTGGATCGGACTACTCCTACGAGCAGTACTTC. As protein: CASSFQGTERIGSDYSYEQYF. The genes are TRBV11-2 and TRBJ2-7; D may be TRBD1 (7 bases). CDR3 size: 21 residues. V lost 3 bases, J lost 0 bases, and 30 bases lay in between. Germline V gene data show CDR1 as SGHAT and CDR2 as FQNNGV.

The V gene is TRBV7-2, the J gene TRBJ2-7; TRBD1 is a possible D gene (5 bases). V was pared by 5 bases and J by 5 bases, with 7 bases between. CDR3 length: 11 amino acids. Per the germline V gene, CDR1 is SGHTA and CDR2 is FQGNSA. This chain's CDR3 is CASSGANEQYF. The CDR3 DNA reads as TGTGCCAGCAGCGGGGCCAACGAGCAGTACTTC.

The sample holds many counts of this clonotype. V gene TRBV4-2 combines with J gene TRBJ1-1, with D tentatively TRBD1 (5 bases). V was clipped by 0 bases and J by 3 bases, with 8 bases between them. This CDR3 is 14 amino acids long. Germline V gene lookup returns CDR1 LGHNA and CDR2 YNFKEQ. In DNA form, the CDR3 reads TGTGCCAGCAGCCAAGATAGGGGTGACACTGAAGCTTTCTTT. This sequence encodes CASSQDRGDTEAFF.

This rearrangement joins TRBV7-9 to TRBJ2-7; 7 bases agree with TRBD1. The J segment lost 4 bases and the V segment lost 5 bases, leaving 11 bases of the junction unmatched. The germline V gene has CDR1 SEHNR and CDR2 FQNEAQ (reference sequence). The CDR3 has 15 residues. The CDR3 nucleotides are TGTGCCAGCAGCCCGGGACAGCTCTTGGTGTACGAGCAGTACTTC. Translated: CASSPGQLLVYEQYF.

The chain uses TRBV29-1 and TRBJ2-7; tentative D call: TRBD2 (5 bases). CDR1 and CDR2 from the germline V gene are SQVTM and ANQGSEA. The CDR3 covers 14 residues. The V end lost 6 bases, the J end lost 5 bases, and 20 bases lay between the germline ends. Written as DNA, the CDR3 is TGCAGCGTCGGACTGGGGAGACGGGGAAACGAGCAGTACTTC. The encoded protein is CSVGLGRRGNEQYF.

This clonotype has a handful of counts. J is TRBJ2-7 and V is TRBV7-9, with 10 bases matching TRBD1. The CDR3 has 14 residues. Germline assignment: CDR1 SEHNR and CDR2 FQNEAQ (reference sequence). J gave up 2 bases and V 6 bases, and 4 bases lay outside the gene matches. The CDR3 bases are TGTGCCAGCAGTTCCGGGACAGGGGCCTACGAGCAGTACTTC. Protein sequence: CASSSGTGAYEQYF.

The chain has TRBV6-4 and TRBJ2-3, with TRBD1 matching 9 bases. With V trimmed by 2 bases and J by 5 bases, 5 bases remained unmatched. CDR1 is MRHNA and CDR2 is SNTAGT in the germline V gene. The CDR3 is 15 amino acids. The CDR3 region is CASSDGTGPIDTQYF. For the CDR3, the DNA is TGTGCCAGCAGTGACGGGACAGGGCCCATAGATACGCAGTATTTT.

This clonotype was observed at least ten times. The chain couples TRBV15 to TRBJ2-1, with 9 bases identical to TRBD2. CDR3 size: 15 residues. The trim removed 5 bases at V and 5 bases at J, leaving 7 bases unmatched. Germline V gene lookup returns CDR1 LNHNV and CDR2 YYDKDF (reference sequence). For the CDR3, the DNA is TGTGCCACCAGCCCGACTAGCGGAATCAACAATGAGCAGTTCTTC. It encodes CATSPTSGINNEQFF.